A selection of T cell receptor beta chains follows, all from one sample in a study of T cell responses to AZD1222 COVID-19 vaccine. The table came from immunoSEQ multiplex PCR; TCRdb's copy has only in-frame clones and leaves some out. The repertoire consists of around 110,000 clones, with around 90% occurring once and the leading ten covering over 8.5%. Sample: peripheral blood, taken on day 0 of AZD1222 vaccination. The receptors were gathered from an adult in good health. The CDR3 runs from the conserved cysteine through the conserved F or W. Fields, in order: J gene, V gene, D gene, CDR3 length, clone size, CDR3 protein, CDR3 DNA. A D gene is named only where the DNA matches it firmly. For some rows the clone size is stated as once, few or many, or as a class when expanded; others skip it.

j_call: TRBJ1-2
v_call: TRBV4-3
d_call: -
cdr3_length: 14
clone_size: -
cdr3_aa: CASSQEAYRDGYTF
cdr3_nt: TGCGCCAGCAGCCAGGAAGCGTACAGGGATGGCTACACCTTC

j_call: TRBJ1-1
v_call: TRBV10-3
d_call: TRBD1
cdr3_length: 12
clone_size: -
cdr3_aa: CAVSTGGPEAFF
cdr3_nt: TGTGCCGTATCAACAGGGGGCCCTGAAGCTTTCTTT

j_call: TRBJ2-7
v_call: TRBV5-1
d_call: TRBD1
cdr3_length: 13
clone_size: once
cdr3_aa: CASSLGQGREQYF
cdr3_nt: TGCGCCAGCAGCTTGGGACAGGGGCGGGAGCAGTACTTC

j_call: TRBJ2-7
v_call: TRBV30
d_call: TRBD2
cdr3_length: 13
clone_size: -
cdr3_aa: CAISSGGPYEQYF
cdr3_nt: TGTGCTATTTCTAGCGGGGGCCCCTACGAGCAGTACTTC

j_call: TRBJ2-2
v_call: TRBV30
d_call: TRBD1
cdr3_length: 13
clone_size: -
cdr3_aa: CAWQGQGAGELFF
cdr3_nt: TGTGCCTGGCAGGGACAGGGGGCCGGGGAGCTGTTTTTT

j_call: TRBJ2-1
v_call: TRBV7-9
d_call: -
cdr3_length: 13
clone_size: -
cdr3_aa: CASSLDDYNEQFF
cdr3_nt: TGTGCCAGCAGCTTAGACGACTACAATGAGCAGTTCTTC

j_call: TRBJ1-2
v_call: TRBV9
d_call: -
cdr3_length: 13
clone_size: -
cdr3_aa: CASSLLGAGGYTF
cdr3_nt: TGTGCCAGCAGCCTGTTGGGGGCTGGTGGCTACACCTTC

j_call: TRBJ2-7
v_call: TRBV14
d_call: TRBD2
cdr3_length: 17
clone_size: -
cdr3_aa: CASSQGTSGAAFYEQYF
cdr3_nt: TGTGCCAGCAGCCAAGGTACTAGCGGGGCTGCTTTCTACGAGCAGTACTTC

j_call: TRBJ1-2
v_call: TRBV4-3
d_call: -
cdr3_length: 13
clone_size: -
cdr3_aa: CASSQDRTHGYTF
cdr3_nt: TGCGCCAGCAGCCAAGACAGGACCCATGGCTACACCTTC

j_call: TRBJ1-3
v_call: TRBV27
d_call: TRBD1
cdr3_length: 14
clone_size: -
cdr3_aa: CASSTTGTGNTIYF
cdr3_nt: TGTGCCAGCAGTACGACAGGGACTGGAAACACCATATATTTT

j_call: TRBJ1-4
v_call: TRBV5-8
d_call: TRBD1
cdr3_length: 15
clone_size: -
cdr3_aa: CASSLSGGANEKLFF
cdr3_nt: TGTGCCAGCAGCCTCTCAGGGGGGGCTAATGAAAAACTGTTTTTT

j_call: TRBJ1-1
v_call: TRBV5-1
d_call: -
cdr3_length: 15
clone_size: -
cdr3_aa: CASSQAGQSNTEAFF
cdr3_nt: TGCGCCAGCAGCCAAGCCGGACAGTCGAACACTGAAGCTTTCTTT

j_call: TRBJ2-5
v_call: TRBV5-4
d_call: -
cdr3_length: 13
clone_size: -
cdr3_aa: CASSRPIQETQYF
cdr3_nt: TGTGCCAGCAGCCGGCCCATCCAAGAGACCCAGTACTTC

j_call: TRBJ2-7
v_call: TRBV18
d_call: -
cdr3_length: 14
clone_size: -
cdr3_aa: CASSPPADSYEQYF
cdr3_nt: TGTGCCAGCTCACCACCCGCAGATTCCTACGAGCAGTACTTC

j_call: TRBJ1-4
v_call: TRBV7-2
d_call: -
cdr3_length: 15
clone_size: -
cdr3_aa: CASSFGGTTNEKLFF
cdr3_nt: TGTGCCAGCAGCTTCGGAGGAACAACTAATGAAAAACTGTTTTTT

j_call: TRBJ2-2
v_call: TRBV5-4
d_call: -
cdr3_length: 13
clone_size: -
cdr3_aa: CASRTFGAGELFF
cdr3_nt: TGTGCCAGCAGGACCTTCGGGGCCGGGGAGCTGTTTTTT

j_call: TRBJ2-2
v_call: TRBV2
d_call: -
cdr3_length: 13
clone_size: -
cdr3_aa: CASRYNEPGELFF
cdr3_nt: TGTGCCAGCAGGTACAACGAGCCCGGGGAGCTGTTTTTT

j_call: TRBJ1-6
v_call: TRBV10-3
d_call: -
cdr3_length: 14
clone_size: -
cdr3_aa: CAISGRTANSPLHF
cdr3_nt: TGTGCCATCAGTGGTAGGACAGCTAATTCACCCCTCCACTTT

j_call: TRBJ1-1
v_call: TRBV11-3
d_call: -
cdr3_length: 13
clone_size: few
cdr3_aa: CASSPDQNTEAFF
cdr3_nt: TGTGCCAGCAGCCCAGATCAGAACACTGAAGCTTTCTTT

j_call: TRBJ2-3
v_call: TRBV6-5
d_call: TRBD1
cdr3_length: 12
clone_size: -
cdr3_aa: CASSGDRVAQYF
cdr3_nt: TGTGCCAGCAGCGGAGACAGGGTGGCGCAGTATTTT

j_call: TRBJ2-2
v_call: TRBV9
d_call: TRBD2
cdr3_length: 18
clone_size: -
cdr3_aa: CASSATIQVAGATGELFF
cdr3_nt: TGTGCCAGCAGCGCAACCATCCAAGTAGCGGGGGCCACCGGGGAGCTGTTTTTT

j_call: TRBJ1-1
v_call: TRBV28
d_call: -
cdr3_length: 12
clone_size: -
cdr3_aa: CASSTGLIGAFF
cdr3_nt: TGTGCCAGCAGCACAGGGCTAATAGGGGCTTTCTTT

j_call: TRBJ2-2
v_call: TRBV9
d_call: TRBD2
cdr3_length: 16
clone_size: -
cdr3_aa: CASSDLAGENTGELFF
cdr3_nt: TGTGCCAGCAGCGATCTAGCGGGGGAGAACACCGGGGAGCTGTTTTTT

j_call: TRBJ2-1
v_call: TRBV2
d_call: -
cdr3_length: 14
clone_size: -
cdr3_aa: CASSEVGSGNEQFF
cdr3_nt: TGTGCCAGCAGTGAGGTTGGATCAGGCAATGAGCAGTTCTTC

j_call: TRBJ2-4
v_call: TRBV10-1
d_call: -
cdr3_length: 15
clone_size: -
cdr3_aa: CASSPGPRAKNIQYF
cdr3_nt: TGCGCCAGCAGTCCAGGCCCCAGAGCCAAAAACATTCAGTACTTC

j_call: TRBJ1-5
v_call: TRBV6-2/TRBV6-3
d_call: TRBD1
cdr3_length: 16
clone_size: -
cdr3_aa: CASSYSGRGPGQPQHF
cdr3_nt: TGTGCCAGCAGTTACTCGGGCAGGGGGCCGGGTCAGCCCCAGCATTTT

j_call: TRBJ2-3
v_call: TRBV28
d_call: -
cdr3_length: 14
clone_size: -
cdr3_aa: CASSGGTVTDTQYF
cdr3_nt: TGTGCCAGCAGTGGAGGGACCGTCACAGATACGCAGTATTTT

j_call: TRBJ1-1
v_call: TRBV28
d_call: -
cdr3_length: 12
clone_size: -
cdr3_aa: CASRGPLQEAFF
cdr3_nt: TGTGCCAGCAGAGGGCCACTACAAGAAGCTTTCTTT

j_call: TRBJ1-6
v_call: TRBV28
d_call: TRBD1
cdr3_length: 15
clone_size: -
cdr3_aa: CASSFLQGSNSPLHF
cdr3_nt: TGTGCCAGCAGTTTCTTACAGGGGTCTAATTCACCCCTCCACTTT

j_call: TRBJ1-3
v_call: TRBV14
d_call: -
cdr3_length: 15
clone_size: -
cdr3_aa: CASSQDSTVRNTIYF
cdr3_nt: TGTGCCAGCAGCCAAGATAGCACAGTCCGAAACACCATATATTTT

j_call: TRBJ2-5
v_call: TRBV3-1/TRBV3-2
d_call: -
cdr3_length: 15
clone_size: -
cdr3_aa: CASSRVTSPGVTQYF
cdr3_nt: TGTGCCAGCAGCCGTGTAACGTCGCCCGGGGTGACCCAGTACTTC

j_call: TRBJ2-7
v_call: TRBV5-8
d_call: -
cdr3_length: 17
clone_size: -
cdr3_aa: CASSLAAGTPSSYEQYF
cdr3_nt: TGTGCCAGCAGCTTGGCCGCCGGCACACCCAGCTCCTACGAGCAGTACTTC

j_call: TRBJ2-3
v_call: TRBV5-8
d_call: TRBD2
cdr3_length: 14
clone_size: -
cdr3_aa: CASKQRGATDTQYF
cdr3_nt: TGTGCCAGCAAGCAGCGGGGGGCCACAGATACGCAGTATTTT

j_call: TRBJ2-7
v_call: TRBV6-5
d_call: -
cdr3_length: 15
clone_size: -
cdr3_aa: CASSYRREIGYEQYF
cdr3_nt: TGTGCCAGCAGTTATCGAAGGGAAATCGGCTACGAGCAGTACTTC

j_call: TRBJ1-5
v_call: TRBV6-5
d_call: -
cdr3_length: 16
clone_size: -
cdr3_aa: CASSSRRERGNQPQHF
cdr3_nt: TGTGCCAGCAGTTCCCGAAGGGAGCGGGGAAATCAGCCCCAGCATTTT

j_call: TRBJ1-1
v_call: TRBV7-2
d_call: TRBD1
cdr3_length: 14
clone_size: -
cdr3_aa: CASSSDRVNTEAFF
cdr3_nt: TGTGCCAGCAGCTCAGACAGGGTGAACACTGAAGCTTTCTTT

j_call: TRBJ1-2
v_call: TRBV6-5
d_call: -
cdr3_length: 15
clone_size: -
cdr3_aa: CASSSPGKVFYGYTF
cdr3_nt: TGTGCCAGCAGTTCCCCCGGGAAAGTTTTCTATGGCTACACCTTC

j_call: TRBJ2-7
v_call: TRBV27
d_call: TRBD1
cdr3_length: 19
clone_size: -
cdr3_aa: CASSFLGPDTGTGFGEQYF
cdr3_nt: TGTGCCAGCAGTTTCCTGGGGCCGGATACCGGGACAGGGTTTGGCGAGCAGTACTTC

j_call: TRBJ1-1
v_call: TRBV25-1
d_call: -
cdr3_length: 13
clone_size: -
cdr3_aa: CASSGQTGTEAFF
cdr3_nt: TGTGCCAGCAGTGGGCAGACGGGTACTGAAGCTTTCTTT

j_call: TRBJ1-3
v_call: TRBV5-1
d_call: -
cdr3_length: 14
clone_size: -
cdr3_aa: CASSLVGSGNTIYF
cdr3_nt: TGCGCCAGCAGCTTGGTTGGCTCTGGAAACACCATATATTTT

j_call: TRBJ1-1
v_call: TRBV2
d_call: TRBD1
cdr3_length: 16
clone_size: -
cdr3_aa: CASSLGTGALNTEAFF
cdr3_nt: TGTGCCAGCAGCTTGGGAACAGGGGCTCTGAACACTGAAGCTTTCTTT

j_call: TRBJ1-2
v_call: TRBV28
d_call: -
cdr3_length: 12
clone_size: -
cdr3_aa: CASSSADYGYTF
cdr3_nt: TGTGCCAGCAGTTCAGCAGACTATGGCTACACCTTC

j_call: TRBJ2-1
v_call: TRBV29-1
d_call: -
cdr3_length: 11
clone_size: -
cdr3_aa: CSGMGLVEQFF
cdr3_nt: TGCAGCGGGATGGGTTTGGTTGAGCAGTTCTTC

j_call: TRBJ1-1
v_call: TRBV7-8
d_call: TRBD1
cdr3_length: 16
clone_size: few
cdr3_aa: CASSNPNRGADTEAFF
cdr3_nt: TGTGCCAGCAGCAACCCTAACAGGGGCGCGGACACTGAAGCTTTCTTT

j_call: TRBJ1-5
v_call: TRBV23-1
d_call: -
cdr3_length: 18
clone_size: -
cdr3_aa: CASSQGDGGHDSNQPQHF
cdr3_nt: TGCGCCAGCAGCCAAGGGGACGGGGGGCACGATAGCAATCAGCCCCAGCATTTT

j_call: TRBJ2-1
v_call: TRBV19
d_call: TRBD1
cdr3_length: 17
clone_size: -
cdr3_aa: CASTGGQGATMHNEQFF
cdr3_nt: TGTGCCAGTACCGGGGGACAGGGGGCTACAATGCACAATGAGCAGTTCTTC

j_call: TRBJ1-6
v_call: TRBV6-5
d_call: -
cdr3_length: 14
clone_size: -
cdr3_aa: CASSYRDHNSPLHF
cdr3_nt: TGTGCCAGCAGTTACAGGGACCATAATTCACCCCTCCACTTT

j_call: TRBJ1-3
v_call: TRBV4-1
d_call: -
cdr3_length: 15
clone_size: -
cdr3_aa: CASSLSLVSGNTIYF
cdr3_nt: TGCGCCAGCAGCCTATCATTAGTCTCTGGAAACACCATATATTTT

j_call: TRBJ2-4
v_call: TRBV6-2/TRBV6-3
d_call: -
cdr3_length: 16
clone_size: -
cdr3_aa: CASSPDWGKAKNIQYF
cdr3_nt: TGTGCCAGCAGCCCCGACTGGGGGAAGGCCAAAAACATTCAGTACTTC